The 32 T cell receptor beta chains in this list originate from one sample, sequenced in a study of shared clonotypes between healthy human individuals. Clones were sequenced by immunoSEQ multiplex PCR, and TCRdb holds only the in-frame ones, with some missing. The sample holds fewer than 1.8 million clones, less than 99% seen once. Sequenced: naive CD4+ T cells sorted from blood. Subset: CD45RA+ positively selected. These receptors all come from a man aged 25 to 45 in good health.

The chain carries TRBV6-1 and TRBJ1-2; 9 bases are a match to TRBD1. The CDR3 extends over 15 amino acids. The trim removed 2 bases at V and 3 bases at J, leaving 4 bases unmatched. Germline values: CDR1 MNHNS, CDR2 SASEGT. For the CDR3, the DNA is TGTGCCAGCAGTGAAAACAGGGGGCGCGACTATGGCTACACCTTC. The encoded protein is CASSENRGRDYGYTF.

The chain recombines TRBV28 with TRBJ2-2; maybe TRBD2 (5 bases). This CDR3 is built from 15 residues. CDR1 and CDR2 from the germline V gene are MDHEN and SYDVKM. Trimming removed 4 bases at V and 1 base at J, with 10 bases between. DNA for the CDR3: TGTGCCAGCAGTTATCATCGGGGGAACACCGGGGAGCTGTTTTTT. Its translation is CASSYHRGNTGELFF. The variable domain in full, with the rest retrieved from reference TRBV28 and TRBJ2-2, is DVKVTQSSRYLVKRTGEKVFLECVQDMDHENMFWYRQDPGLGLRLIYFSYDVKMKEKGDIPEGYSVSREKKERFSLILESASTNQTSMYLCASSYHRGNTGELFFGEGSRLTVL.

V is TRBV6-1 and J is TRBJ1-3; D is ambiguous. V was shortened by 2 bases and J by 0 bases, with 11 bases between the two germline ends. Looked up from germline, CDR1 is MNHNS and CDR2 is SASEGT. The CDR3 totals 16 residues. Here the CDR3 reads CASSESHYLSGNTIYF. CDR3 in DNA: TGTGCCAGCAGTGAATCACACTATCTCTCTGGAAACACCATATATTTT.

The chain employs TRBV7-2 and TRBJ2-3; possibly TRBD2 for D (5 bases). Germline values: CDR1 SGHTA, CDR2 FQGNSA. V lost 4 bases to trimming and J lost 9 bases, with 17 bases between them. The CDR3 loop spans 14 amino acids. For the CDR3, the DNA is TGTGCCAGCAGCTCTCGACTCCTTGGGGAGACGCAGTATTTT. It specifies CASSSRLLGETQYF.

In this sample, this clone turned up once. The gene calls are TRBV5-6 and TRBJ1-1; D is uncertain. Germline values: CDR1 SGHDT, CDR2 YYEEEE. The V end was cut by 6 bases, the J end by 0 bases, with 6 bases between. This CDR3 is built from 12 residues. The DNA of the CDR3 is TGTGCCAGCACCTCACTGAACACTGAAGCTTTCTTT. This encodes CASTSLNTEAFF.

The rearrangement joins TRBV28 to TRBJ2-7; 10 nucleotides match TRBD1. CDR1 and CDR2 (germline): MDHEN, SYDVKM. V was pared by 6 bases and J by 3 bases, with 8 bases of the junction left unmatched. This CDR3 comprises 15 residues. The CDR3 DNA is TGTGCCAGCAGCCGAATCGGGACAGGGGTCTACGAGCAGTACTTC. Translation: CASSRIGTGVYEQYF. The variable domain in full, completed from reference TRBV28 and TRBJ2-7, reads DVKVTQSSRYLVKRTGEKVFLECVQDMDHENMFWYRQDPGLGLRLIYFSYDVKMKEKGDIPEGYSVSREKKERFSLILESASTNQTSMYLCASSRIGTGVYEQYFGPGTRLTVT.

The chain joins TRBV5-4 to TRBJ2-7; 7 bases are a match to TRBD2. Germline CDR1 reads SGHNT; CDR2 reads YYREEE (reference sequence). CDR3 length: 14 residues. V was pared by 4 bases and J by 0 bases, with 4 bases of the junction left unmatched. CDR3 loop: CASSLAVSSYEQYF. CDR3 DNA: TGTGCCAGCAGCCTAGCGGTATCCTCCTACGAGCAGTACTTC.

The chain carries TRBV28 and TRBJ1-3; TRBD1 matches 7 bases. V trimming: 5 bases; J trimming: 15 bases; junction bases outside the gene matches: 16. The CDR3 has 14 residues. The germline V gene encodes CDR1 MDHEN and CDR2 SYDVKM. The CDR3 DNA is TGTGCCAGCAGTGCCCCTGGGAGTGCCAGGGGGAGATATTTT. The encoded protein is CASSAPGSARGRYF.

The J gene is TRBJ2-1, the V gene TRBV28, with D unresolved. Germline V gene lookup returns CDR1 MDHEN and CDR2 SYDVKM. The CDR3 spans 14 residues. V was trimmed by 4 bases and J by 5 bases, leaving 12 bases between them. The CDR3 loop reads CASSSSPINNEQFF. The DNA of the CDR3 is TGTGCCAGCAGTTCCTCTCCAATTAACAATGAGCAGTTCTTC.

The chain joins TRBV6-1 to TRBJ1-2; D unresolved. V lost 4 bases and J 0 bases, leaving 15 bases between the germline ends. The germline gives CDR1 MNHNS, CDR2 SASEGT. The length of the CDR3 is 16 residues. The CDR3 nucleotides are TGTGCCAGCAGTGGGGTGGGTAGCTCGGCTAACTATGGCTACACCTTC. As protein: CASSGVGSSANYGYTF.

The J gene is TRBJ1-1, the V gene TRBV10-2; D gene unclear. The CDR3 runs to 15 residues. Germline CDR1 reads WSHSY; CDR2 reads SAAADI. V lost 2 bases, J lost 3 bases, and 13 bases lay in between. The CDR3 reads CASSEGRAPYTEAFF. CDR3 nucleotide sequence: TGCGCCAGCAGTGAGGGTCGGGCCCCTTACACTGAAGCTTTCTTT.

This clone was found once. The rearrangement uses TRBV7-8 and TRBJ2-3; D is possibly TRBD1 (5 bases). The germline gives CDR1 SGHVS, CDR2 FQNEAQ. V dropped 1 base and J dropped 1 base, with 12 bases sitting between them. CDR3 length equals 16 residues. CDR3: CASSLVKGLGTDTQYF. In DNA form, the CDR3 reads TGTGCCAGCAGCTTAGTAAAGGGGCTAGGCACAGATACGCAGTATTTT.

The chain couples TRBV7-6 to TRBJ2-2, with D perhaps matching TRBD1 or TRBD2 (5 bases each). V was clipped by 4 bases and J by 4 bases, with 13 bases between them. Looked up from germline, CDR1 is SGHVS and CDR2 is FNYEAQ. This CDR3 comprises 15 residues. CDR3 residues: CASSSIRGRTGELFF. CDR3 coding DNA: TGTGCCAGCAGCTCGATTCGGGGACGCACCGGGGAGCTGTTTTTT.

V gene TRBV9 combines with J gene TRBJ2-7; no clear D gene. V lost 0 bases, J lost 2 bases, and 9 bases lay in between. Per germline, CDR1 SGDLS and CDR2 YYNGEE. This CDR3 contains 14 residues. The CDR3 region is CASSVGRIPYEQYF. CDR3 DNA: TGTGCCAGCAGCGTAGGCAGAATCCCCTACGAGCAGTACTTC.

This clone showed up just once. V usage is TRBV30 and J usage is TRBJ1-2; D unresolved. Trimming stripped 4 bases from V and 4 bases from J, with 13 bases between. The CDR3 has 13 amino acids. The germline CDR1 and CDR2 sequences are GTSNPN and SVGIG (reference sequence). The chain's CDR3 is CAWTVLNGYGYTF. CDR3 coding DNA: TGTGCCTGGACTGTTCTAAATGGCTATGGCTACACCTTC.

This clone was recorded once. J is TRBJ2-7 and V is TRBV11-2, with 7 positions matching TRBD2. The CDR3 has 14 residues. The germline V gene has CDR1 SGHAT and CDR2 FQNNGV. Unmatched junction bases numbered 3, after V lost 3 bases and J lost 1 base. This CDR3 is CASSFPRGSYEQYF. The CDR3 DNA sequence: TGTGCCAGCAGCTTCCCGCGGGGGTCCTACGAGCAGTACTTC. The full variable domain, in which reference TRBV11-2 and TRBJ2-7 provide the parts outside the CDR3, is EAGVAQSPRYKIIEKRQSVAFWCNPISGHATLYWYQQILGQGPKLLIQFQNNGVVDDSQLPKDRFSAERLKGVDSTLKIQPAKLEDSAVYLCASSFPRGSYEQYFGPGTRLTVT.

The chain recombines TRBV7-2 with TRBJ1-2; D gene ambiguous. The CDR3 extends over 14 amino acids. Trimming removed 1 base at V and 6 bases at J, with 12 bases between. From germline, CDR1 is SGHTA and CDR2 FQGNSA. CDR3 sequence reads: CASSLVTPSNGYTF. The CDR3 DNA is TGTGCCAGCAGCTTAGTAACACCCTCTAATGGCTACACCTTC.

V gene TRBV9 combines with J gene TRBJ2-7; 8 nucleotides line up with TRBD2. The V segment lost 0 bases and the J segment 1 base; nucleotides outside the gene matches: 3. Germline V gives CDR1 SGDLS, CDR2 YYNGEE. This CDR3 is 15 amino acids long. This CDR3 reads CASSVGTSFSYEQYF. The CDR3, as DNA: TGTGCCAGCAGCGTAGGGACTAGCTTTTCCTACGAGCAGTACTTC.

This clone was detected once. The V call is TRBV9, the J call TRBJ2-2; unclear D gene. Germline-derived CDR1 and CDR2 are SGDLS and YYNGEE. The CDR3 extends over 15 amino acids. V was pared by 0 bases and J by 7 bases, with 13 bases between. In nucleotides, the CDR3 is TGTGCCAGCAGCGTAGCTACGTTGGGAAGCGGGGAGCTGTTTTTT. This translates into CASSVATLGSGELFF. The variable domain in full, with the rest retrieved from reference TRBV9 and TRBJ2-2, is DSGVTQTPKHLITATGQRVTLRCSPRSGDLSVYWYQQSLDQGLQFLIQYYNGEERAKGNILERFSAQQFPDLHSELNLSSLELGDSALYFCASSVATLGSGELFFGEGSRLTVL.

The CDR3 nucleotides are TGTGCCAGCAGCTTAAGAAAGACCGGGGAGCTGTTTTTT. Encoded protein: CASSLRKTGELFF. The V and J genes are TRBV5-8 and TRBJ2-2, with D unresolved. Trimming left V 2 bases short and J 5 bases short, with 7 bases between. The CDR3 loop spans 13 amino acids. Germline CDR1 reads SGHTS; CDR2 reads YDEGEE.

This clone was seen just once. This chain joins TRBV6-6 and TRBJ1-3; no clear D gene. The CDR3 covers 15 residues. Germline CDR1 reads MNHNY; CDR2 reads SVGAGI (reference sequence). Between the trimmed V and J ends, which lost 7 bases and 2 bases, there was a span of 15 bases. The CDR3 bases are TGTGCCAGCACCCAACTGGCAGTTACTGGAAACACCATATATTTT. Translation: CASTQLAVTGNTIYF.

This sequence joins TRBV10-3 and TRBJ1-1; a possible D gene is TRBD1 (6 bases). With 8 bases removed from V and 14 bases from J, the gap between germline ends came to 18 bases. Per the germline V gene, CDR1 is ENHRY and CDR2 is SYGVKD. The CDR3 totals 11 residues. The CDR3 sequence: CAIGGAGDQFF. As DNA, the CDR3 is TGTGCCATCGGAGGGGCAGGGGATCAATTCTTT.

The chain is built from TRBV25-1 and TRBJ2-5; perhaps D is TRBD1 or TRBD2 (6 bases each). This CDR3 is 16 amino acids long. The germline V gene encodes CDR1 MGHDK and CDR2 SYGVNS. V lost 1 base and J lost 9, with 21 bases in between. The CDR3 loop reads CASSELSGGVGRPQYF. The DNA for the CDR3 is TGTGCCAGCAGTGAATTGTCCGGGGGCGTGGGGAGGCCCCAGTACTTC.

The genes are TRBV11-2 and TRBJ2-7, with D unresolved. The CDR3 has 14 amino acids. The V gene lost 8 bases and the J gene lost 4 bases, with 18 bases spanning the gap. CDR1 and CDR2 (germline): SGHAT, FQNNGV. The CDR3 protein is CASGNPPLVYEQYF. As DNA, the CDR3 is TGTGCCAGCGGAAATCCTCCCCTTGTTTACGAGCAGTACTTC.

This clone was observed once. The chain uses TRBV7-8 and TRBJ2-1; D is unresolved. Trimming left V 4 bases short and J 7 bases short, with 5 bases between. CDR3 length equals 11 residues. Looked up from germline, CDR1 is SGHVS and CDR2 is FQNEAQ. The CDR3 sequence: CASSWRNEQFF. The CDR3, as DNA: TGTGCCAGCAGCTGGAGAAATGAGCAGTTCTTC.

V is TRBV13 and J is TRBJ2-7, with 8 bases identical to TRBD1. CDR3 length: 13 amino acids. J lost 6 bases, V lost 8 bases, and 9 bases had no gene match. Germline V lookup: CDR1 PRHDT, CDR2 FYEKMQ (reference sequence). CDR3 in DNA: TGTGCCAGCGGACAGGGTTCTGGGTTCGAGCAGTACTTC. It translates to CASGQGSGFEQYF.

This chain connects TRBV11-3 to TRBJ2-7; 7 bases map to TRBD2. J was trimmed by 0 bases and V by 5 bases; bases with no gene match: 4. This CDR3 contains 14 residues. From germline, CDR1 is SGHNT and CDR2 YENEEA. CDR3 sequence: CASSLSGNSYEQYF. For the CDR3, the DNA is TGTGCCAGCAGCCTCAGCGGGAACTCCTACGAGCAGTACTTC.

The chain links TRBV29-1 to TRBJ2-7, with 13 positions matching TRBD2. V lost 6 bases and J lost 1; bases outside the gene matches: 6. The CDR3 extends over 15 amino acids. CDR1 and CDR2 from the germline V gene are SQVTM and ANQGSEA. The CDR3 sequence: CSVLGLAGVSYEQYF. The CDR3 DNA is TGCAGCGTCCTAGGACTAGCGGGAGTTTCCTACGAGCAGTACTTC.

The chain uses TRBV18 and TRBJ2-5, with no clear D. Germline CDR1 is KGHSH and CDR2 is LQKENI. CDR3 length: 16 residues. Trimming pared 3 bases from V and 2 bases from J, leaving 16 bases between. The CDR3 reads CASSPLSTVRQETQYF. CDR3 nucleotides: TGTGCCAGCTCACCTCTCTCGACGGTGCGACAAGAGACCCAGTACTTC.

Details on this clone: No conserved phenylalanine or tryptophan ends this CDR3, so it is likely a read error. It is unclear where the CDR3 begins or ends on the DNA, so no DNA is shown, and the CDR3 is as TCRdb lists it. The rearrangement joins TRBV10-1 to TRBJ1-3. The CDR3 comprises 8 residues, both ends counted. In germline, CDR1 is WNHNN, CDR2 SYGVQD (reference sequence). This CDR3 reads CAIRPAWV.

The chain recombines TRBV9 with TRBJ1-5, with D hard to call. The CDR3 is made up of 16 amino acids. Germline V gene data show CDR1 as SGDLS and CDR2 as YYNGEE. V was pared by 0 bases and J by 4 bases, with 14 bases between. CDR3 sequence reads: CASSVDAGSGNQPQHF. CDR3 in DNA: TGTGCCAGCAGCGTAGACGCAGGTTCGGGGAATCAGCCCCAGCATTTT.

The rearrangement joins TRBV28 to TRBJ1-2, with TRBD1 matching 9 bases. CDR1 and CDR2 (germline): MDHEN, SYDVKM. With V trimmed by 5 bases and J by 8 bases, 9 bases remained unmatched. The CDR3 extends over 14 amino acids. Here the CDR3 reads CASSPWDRARGYTF. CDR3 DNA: TGTGCCAGCAGTCCCTGGGACAGGGCTCGAGGCTACACCTTC.